This TCR beta chain was recorded in a study of T cells after yellow fever vaccination. Study outcomes and limitations: Boosting was followed by the reappearance of most primary-vaccination clones (about 96% CD4, about 88% CD8). By day 5 rather than day 15, the secondary response had peaked, though it was weaker.

As TCR cDNA was made by 5'RACE template switching, a universal primer site and UMIs were added. TCRdb recomputed calls from the 5' RACE reads with MiXCR, one row per CDR3 protein. The table has some 320,000 distinct CDR3 sequences, roughly 8.7% seen once. Of note for this clonotype: Its target is not known.

CDR1 is SGHVS and CDR2 is FQNEAQ in the germline V gene. CDR3 size: 15 residues. V lost 3 bases, J lost 11 bases, and 10 bases stayed unmatched. This receptor was taken from a man in his late teens or twenties who received the YFV17D yellow fever vaccine. The chain uses TRBV7-8 and TRBJ1-5, with 10 bases matching TRBD1. This specimen was PBMCs, taken on the day of the first yellow fever vaccination. CDR3 DNA sequence: TGTGCCAGCAGCTTGGGACAGGGGTCTCTCGAGGCCCAGCATTTT. Protein sequence: CASSLGQGSLEAQHF. Drawing the rest from reference TRBV7-8 and TRBJ1-5, the complete variable domain is GAGVSQSPRYKVAKRGQDVALRCDPISGHVSLFWYQQALGQGPEFLTYFQNEAQLDKSGLPSDRFFAERPEGSVSTLKIQRTQQEDSAVYLCASSLGQGSLEAQHFGDGTRLSIL.